Below are 22 T cell receptor beta chains sequenced from a single sample in a study of graft-versus-host responses after intestinal transplantation. No antigen is known for these receptors. Generated by immunoSEQ multiplex PCR, the TCRdb table keeps only in-frame clones and is missing some. The data show approximately 80,000 clones, with about 89% seen just once and approximately 0.34% held by the top ten. The sample consisted of unstimulated CD4+ T cells sorted from spleen or lymph node cells, taken before intestinal transplant. The receptors shown here come from a human donor who received an intestinal transplant.

The J gene is TRBJ2-3, the V gene TRBV5-1, with 11 bases aligning to TRBD2. CDR3 size: 14 residues. The ends lost 7 bases at V and 4 bases at J; junction bases unmatched: 5. Germline CDR1 SGHRS, CDR2 YFSETQ. The CDR3 DNA follows: TGCGCCAGCGCCTTTAGCGGGGGGGCAGATACGCAGTATTTT. It encodes CASAFSGGADTQYF. Full variable domain (rest looked up from reference TRBV5-1 and TRBJ2-3): KAGVTQTPRYLIKTRGQQVTLSCSPISGHRSVSWYQQTPGQGLQFLFEYFSETQRNKGNFPGRFSGRQFSNSRSEMNVSTLELGDSALYLCASAFSGGADTQYFGPGTRLTVL.

The chain uses TRBV19 and TRBJ1-5; possibly TRBD1 for D (6 bases). The length of the CDR3 is 13 residues. Trimming removed 5 bases at V and 7 bases at J, with 12 bases between. Germline V gives CDR1 LNHDA, CDR2 SQIVND (reference sequence). The CDR3: CASSLGGDQPQHF. The CDR3 DNA follows: TGTGCCAGTAGTTTAGGGGGGGACCAGCCCCAGCATTTT.

This clone was seen only once. The chain links TRBV15 to TRBJ2-3, with D possibly being TRBD2 (6 bases). Germline loops: CDR1 LNHNV, CDR2 YYDKDF (reference sequence). V lost 3 bases and J lost 1, with 11 bases in between. The CDR3 runs 15 residues. CDR3 coding DNA: TGTGCCACCAGCAGGCGCGCTAGCGGCACAGATACGCAGTATTTT. Protein product: CATSRRASGTDTQYF.

The V gene is TRBV4-1, the J gene TRBJ2-5; D is uncertain. This CDR3 is built from 15 residues. Looked up from germline, CDR1 is MGHRA and CDR2 is YSYEKL. Trimming stripped 2 bases from V and 5 bases from J, with 15 bases between. CDR3 residues: CASSQLYGFGETQYF. DNA of the CDR3: TGCGCCAGCAGCCAACTCTACGGGTTCGGGGAGACCCAGTACTTC.

The gene calls are TRBV7-9 and TRBJ1-6; 10 bases match TRBD1. V lost 5 bases, J lost 8 bases, and 9 bases stayed unmatched. CDR1 and CDR2 from the germline V gene are SEHNR and FQNEAQ (reference sequence). The CDR3 is 16 residues long. CDR3 DNA sequence: TGTGCCAGCAGCCCCGAGGGGGACAGGGGCCATTCACCCCTCCACTTT. This translates into CASSPEGDRGHSPLHF.

The DNA of the CDR3 is TGCGCCAGCAGCCAAGTTCAGGACAGGATCCGAGGGGGGGCCAACGTCCTGACTTTC. It specifies CASSQVQDRIRGGANVLTF. The genes are TRBV4-1 and TRBJ2-6, with 7 positions matching TRBD1. V dropped 1 base and J dropped 4; count of bases not matched to a gene: 13. This CDR3 region has 19 residues. Germline CDR1 is MGHRA and CDR2 is YSYEKL.

On this clone: Germline is not matched at one junction end, which may reflect a read error. Distinct nucleotide sequences in the sample also encode this CDR3. The chain has TRBV6-5 and TRBJ2-7; 15 bases align to TRBD2. Germline V gives CDR1 MNHEY, CDR2 SVGAGI. This CDR3 spans 16 amino acids. The CDR3 protein is CASSSWTSGRAYEQYF. CDR3 bases: TGCGCCAGCAGTTCCTGGACTAGCGGGAGGGCCTACGAGCAGTACTTC.

The rearrangement joins TRBV15 to TRBJ2-1, with 7 bases identical to TRBD2. The germline V gene encodes CDR1 LNHNV and CDR2 YYDKDF (reference sequence). The CDR3 length is 15 residues. With V trimmed by 3 bases and J by 5 bases, 7 bases remained unmatched. This CDR3 is CATSSGGTLNNEQFF. The CDR3 coding sequence is TGTGCCACCAGCAGCGGGGGGACCCTGAACAATGAGCAGTTCTTC.

CDR3 DNA: TGTGCCAGCAGTTTAGGTGGACAGGGGGCTCCCTATAATTCACCCCTCCACTTT. Translating gives CASSLGGQGAPYNSPLHF. The chain employs TRBV28 and TRBJ1-6, with TRBD1 matching 11 bases. Germline-derived CDR1 and CDR2 are MDHEN and SYDVKM. The CDR3 is 18 residues long. V lost 2 bases, J lost 2 bases, and 5 bases stayed unmatched.

The chain recombines TRBV19 with TRBJ1-5; weak D call: TRBD1 (6 bases). CDR1 and CDR2 from the germline V gene are LNHDA and SQIVND (reference sequence). Between the trimmed V and J ends, which lost 4 bases and 6 bases, there was a span of 7 bases. The CDR3 extends over 12 amino acids. CDR3 bases: TGTGCCAGTAGTAGGGGGCCTCAGCCCCAGCATTTT. Encoded protein: CASSRGPQPQHF.

V is TRBV4-2 and J is TRBJ2-7; 14 bases line up with TRBD2. Germline V gene sequence: CDR1 LGHNA, CDR2 YNFKEQ. J gave up 4 bases and V 4 bases, and 3 bases lay outside the gene matches. There are 15 residues in the CDR3. The DNA for the CDR3 is TGTGCCAGCAGCCGTGGACTAGCGGGAGGATACGAGCAGTACTTC. This gives the protein CASSRGLAGGYEQYF.

The chain joins TRBV7-3 to TRBJ2-7, with 7 bases fitting TRBD2. V was pared by 3 bases and J by 3 bases, with 8 bases of the junction left unmatched. The CDR3 sequence is 15 residues long. CDR1 and CDR2 from the germline V gene are SGHTA and FQGTGA. The CDR3: CASSLRQASGYEQYF. In DNA form, the CDR3 reads TGTGCCAGCAGCTTGAGACAAGCTAGCGGCTACGAGCAGTACTTC. The full variable domain, with the rest looked up from reference TRBV7-3 and TRBJ2-7, is GAGVSQTPSNKVTEKGKYVELRCDPISGHTALYWYRQSLGQGPEFLIYFQGTGAADDSGLPNDRFFAVRPEGSVSTLKIQRTERGDSAVYLCASSLRQASGYEQYFGPGTRLTVT.

V usage is TRBV30 and J usage is TRBJ1-6; D may be TRBD1 (5 bases). The CDR3 length is 16 residues. Deletions cut 0 bases from V and 9 bases from J, with 18 bases between. CDR1 and CDR2 (germline): GTSNPN, SVGIG (reference sequence). The CDR3 DNA follows: TGTGCCTGGAGTGTACAGTTAGGAGGGGCCGGTTCACCCCTCCACTTT. Translation gives CAWSVQLGGAGSPLHF.

The chain links TRBV19 to TRBJ2-5, with TRBD1 as a possible D gene (5 bases). The CDR3 is 12 residues long. V was clipped by 5 bases and J by 7 bases, with 11 bases between them. Germline V gene lookup returns CDR1 LNHDA and CDR2 SQIVND (reference sequence). CDR3 region: CASSLGPGTQYF. The CDR3 coding sequence is TGTGCCAGTAGTTTGGGGCCCGGGACCCAGTACTTC.

This clone has only one observation. The CDR3 is CASSGVVEVVNYGYTF. DNA for the CDR3: TGTGCCAGCAGTGGCGTTGTGGAGGTGGTGAACTATGGCTACACCTTC. The gene calls are TRBV6-1 and TRBJ1-2; no clear D gene. Germline CDR1 and CDR2: MNHNS and SASEGT. With 4 bases removed from V and 2 bases from J, the gap between germline ends came to 17 bases. The CDR3 contains 16 residues.

This clone was counted once. V and J are TRBV27 and TRBJ1-1; D is unresolved. The length of the CDR3 is 14 residues. Trimming removed 0 bases from V and 1 base from J, with 6 bases in between. From germline, CDR1 is MNHEY and CDR2 SMNVEV (reference sequence). Here the CDR3 DNA reads TGTGCCAGCAGTTTATCCCGGAGGAACACTGAAGCTTTCTTT. Amino acids: CASSLSRRNTEAFF.

The table lists this clone with a few counts. V gene TRBV27 combines with J gene TRBJ2-3; 8 positions match TRBD2. This CDR3 is built from 14 residues. The V and J ends lost 3 bases and 5 bases, in that order; junction bases with no gene match: 4. The V gene's germline CDR1 is MNHEY and CDR2 SMNVEV (reference sequence). CDR3 coding DNA: TGTGCCAGCAGTTTCGTTGCGGGAGGAGATACGCAGTATTTT. This translates into CASSFVAGGDTQYF.

This chain connects TRBV5-1 to TRBJ2-2, with D tentatively TRBD1 (5 bases). The CDR3 contains 14 residues. Per germline, CDR1 SGHRS and CDR2 YFSETQ. The germline V and J ends were trimmed by 5 bases and 1 base, with 9 bases remaining between them. CDR3 region: CASRRTLNTGELFF. The CDR3 coding sequence is TGCGCCAGCAGACGGACACTGAACACCGGGGAGCTGTTTTTT.

The chain is built from TRBV18 and TRBJ1-1, with D maybe TRBD1 (5 bases). V shed 3 bases and J shed 8 bases, with 13 bases lying between them. This CDR3 has 13 residues. Germline assignment: CDR1 KGHSH and CDR2 LQKENI. In DNA, the CDR3 is TGTGCCAGCTCACCCAGGGATTTTGGGGAAGCTTTCTTT. Its protein product is CASSPRDFGEAFF.

The chain combines TRBV6-6 with TRBJ2-3; 7 nucleotides agree with TRBD1. The CDR3 is made up of 15 amino acids. V lost 5 bases and J lost 1; bases outside the gene matches: 6. Germline CDR1 is MNHNY and CDR2 is SVGAGI (reference sequence). The CDR3 sequence: CASSMRQGGTDTQYF. DNA for the CDR3: TGTGCCAGCAGTATGAGACAGGGCGGCACAGATACGCAGTATTTT.

The chain uses TRBV5-1 and TRBJ2-7; TRBD2 aligns across 8 bases. The junction had 8 bases not matched to a gene; V was cut back by 2 bases and J by 4 bases. The length of the CDR3 is 15 residues. Germline lookup yields CDR1 SGHRS and CDR2 YFSETQ. The CDR3 region has the DNA TGCGCCAGCAGCTTCCCAGTCGGGGGGGCTTACGAGCAGTACTTC. Its translation: CASSFPVGGAYEQYF.

J is TRBJ2-1 and V is TRBV28; tentative D call: TRBD2 (5 bases). The CDR3 covers 11 residues. The V gene's germline CDR1 is MDHEN and CDR2 SYDVKM. The ends were cut back, 4 bases at V and 12 bases at J, with 10 bases in the middle. CDR3 amino acids: CASSSLGRQFF. The CDR3, as DNA: TGTGCCAGCAGTTCGTTGGGGAGGCAGTTCTTC.